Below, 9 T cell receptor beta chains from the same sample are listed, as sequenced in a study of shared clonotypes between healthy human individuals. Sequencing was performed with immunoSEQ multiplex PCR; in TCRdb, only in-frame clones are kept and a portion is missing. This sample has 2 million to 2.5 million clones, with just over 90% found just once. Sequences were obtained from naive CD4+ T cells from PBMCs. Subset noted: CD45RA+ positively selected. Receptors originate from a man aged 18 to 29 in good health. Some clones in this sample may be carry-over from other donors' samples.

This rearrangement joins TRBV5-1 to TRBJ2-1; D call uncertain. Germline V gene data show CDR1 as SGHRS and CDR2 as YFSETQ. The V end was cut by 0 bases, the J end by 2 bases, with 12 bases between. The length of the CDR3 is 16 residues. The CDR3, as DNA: TGCGCCAGCAGCTTGGAACTGCCTGACGCCTACAATGAGCAGTTCTTC. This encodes CASSLELPDAYNEQFF.

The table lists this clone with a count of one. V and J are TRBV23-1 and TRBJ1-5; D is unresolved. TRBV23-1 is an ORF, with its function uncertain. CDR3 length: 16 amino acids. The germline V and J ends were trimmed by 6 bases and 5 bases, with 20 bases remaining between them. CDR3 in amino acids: CASRACGDQHYQPQHF. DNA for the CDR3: TGCGCCAGCAGGGCTTGTGGGGATCAACACTATCAGCCCCAGCATTTT.

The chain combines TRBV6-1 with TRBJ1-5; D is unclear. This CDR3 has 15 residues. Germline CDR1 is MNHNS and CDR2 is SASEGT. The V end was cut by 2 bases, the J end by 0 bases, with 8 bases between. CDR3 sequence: CASSEIADSNQPQHF. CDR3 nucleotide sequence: TGTGCCAGCAGTGAAATTGCTGATAGCAATCAGCCCCAGCATTTT.

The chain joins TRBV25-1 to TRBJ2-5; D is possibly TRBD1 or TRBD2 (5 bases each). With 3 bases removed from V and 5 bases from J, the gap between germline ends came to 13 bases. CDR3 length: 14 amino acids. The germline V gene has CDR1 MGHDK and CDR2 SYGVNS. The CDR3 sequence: CASSEWGMGETQYF. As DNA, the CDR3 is TGTGCCAGCAGTGAGTGGGGGATGGGGGAGACCCAGTACTTC. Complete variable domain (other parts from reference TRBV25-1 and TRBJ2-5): EADIYQTPRYLVIGTGKKITLECSQTMGHDKMYWYQQDPGMELHLIHYSYGVNSTEKGDLSSESTVSRIRTEHFPLTLESARPSHTSQYLCASSEWGMGETQYFGPGTRLLVL.

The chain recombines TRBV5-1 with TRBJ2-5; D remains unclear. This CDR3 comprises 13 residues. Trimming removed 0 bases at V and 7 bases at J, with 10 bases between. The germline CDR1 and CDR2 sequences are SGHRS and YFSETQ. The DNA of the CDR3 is TGCGCCAGCAGCTTGGACAGCTCTGGGACCCAGTACTTC. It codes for CASSLDSSGTQYF.

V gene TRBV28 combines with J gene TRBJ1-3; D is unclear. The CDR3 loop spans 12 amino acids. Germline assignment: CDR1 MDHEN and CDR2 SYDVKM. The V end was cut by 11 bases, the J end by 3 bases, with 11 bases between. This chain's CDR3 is CAAGSGGNTIYF. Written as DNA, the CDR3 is TGTGCCGCCGGATCCGGTGGAAACACCATATATTTT.

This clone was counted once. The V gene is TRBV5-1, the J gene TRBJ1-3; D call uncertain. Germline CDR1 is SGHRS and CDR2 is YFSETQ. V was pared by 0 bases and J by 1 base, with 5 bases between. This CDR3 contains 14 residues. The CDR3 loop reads CASSLDQSGNTIYF. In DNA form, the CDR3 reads TGCGCCAGCAGCTTGGATCAGTCTGGAAACACCATATATTTT.

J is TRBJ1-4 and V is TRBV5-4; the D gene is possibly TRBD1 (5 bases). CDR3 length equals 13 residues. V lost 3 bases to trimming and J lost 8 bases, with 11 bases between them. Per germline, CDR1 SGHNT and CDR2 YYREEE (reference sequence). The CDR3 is CASSWGGEEKLFF. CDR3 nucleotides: TGTGCCAGCAGCTGGGGGGGAGAGGAAAAACTGTTTTTT.

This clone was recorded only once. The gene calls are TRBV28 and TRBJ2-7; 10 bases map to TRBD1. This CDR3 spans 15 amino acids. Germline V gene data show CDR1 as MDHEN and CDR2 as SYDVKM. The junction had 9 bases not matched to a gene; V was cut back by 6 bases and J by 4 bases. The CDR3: CASRDAGTGEYEQYF. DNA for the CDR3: TGTGCCAGCAGAGACGCCGGGACAGGGGAATACGAGCAGTACTTC.